These T cell receptor beta chains were read from a single sample in a study of shared clonotypes between healthy human individuals. Data came from immunoSEQ multiplex PCR; TCRdb stores just in-frame clones and leaves some out. The sample has hundreds of thousands of clones, about four fifths seen once; the top ten hold less than 15%. Material for sequencing was PBMCs. These receptors were taken from a woman aged 40 to 50 in good health. Some clones in this sample may be carry-over from other donors' samples. Each CDR3 is given with its conserved first and last residue. D genes are given only for firm matches. Clone size is not always given. Where it is, it says once, few, many or a class for expanded clones.

j_call v_call clone_size d_call cdr3_nt cdr3_aa
TRBJ1-2 TRBV19 few . TGTGCCAGTAGTATCGCAGCAGGGGTAGGTGGCTACACCTTC CASSIAAGVGGYTF
TRBJ1-4 TRBV19 once . TGTGCCAGTAGTATCCCAGTCTTCGGCGGAAAACTGTTTTTT CASSIPVFGGKLFF
TRBJ2-2 TRBV28 . . TGTGCCAGCAGTTACCAGCGGACCGGGGAGCTGTTTTTT CASSYQRTGELFF
TRBJ1-1 TRBV7-3 . . TGTGCCAGCAGCTTAACTTCGGGACGGGGTGCGAACACTGAAGCTTTCTTT CASSLTSGRGANTEAFF
TRBJ2-2 TRBV7-2 few . TGTGCCAGCAGCTTATACACGAACACCGGGGAGCTGTTTTTT CASSLYTNTGELFF
TRBJ1-5 TRBV18 . . TGTGCCAGCTCACCCATGGCCGGGTATAGCAATCAGCCCCAGCATTTT CASSPMAGYSNQPQHF
TRBJ2-5 TRBV20-1 . . TGCAGTGCTACGAACCAAGAGACCCAGTACTTC CSATNQETQYF
TRBJ2-1 TRBV19 . . TGTGCCAGTAGTATAGTCCGAACTACGCCCACTAATAACAATGAGCAGTTCTTC CASSIVRTTPTNNNEQFF
TRBJ2-7 TRBV7-2 . . TGTGCCAGCAGCTTAGCGGGGCCGGGAAGCTCCTACGAGCAGTACTTC CASSLAGPGSSYEQYF
TRBJ2-7 TRBV7-2 . . TGTGCCAGCAGCTTTCCGGGTCTCAGGCGGGCTTCCTACGAGCAGTACTTC CASSFPGLRRASYEQYF
TRBJ1-5 TRBV6-1 . . TGTGCCGGCAGTGAACAGGGCGATCAGCCCCAGCATTTT CAGSEQGDQPQHF
TRBJ1-3 TRBV5-1 . . TGCGCCAGCAGCTTGGAAGCGATAGTAAGCTCTGGAAACACCATATATTTT CASSLEAIVSSGNTIYF
TRBJ2-2 TRBV5-1 . TRBD1 TGCGCCAGCAGCTGGGGGACAGACACCGGGGAGCTGTTTTTT CASSWGTDTGELFF
TRBJ1-2 TRBV5-1 . TRBD1 TGCGCCAGCAGCTTGGCAACAGGGGATGGCTACACCTTC CASSLATGDGYTF
TRBJ2-7 TRBV30 few TRBD1 TGTGCCTGGGGCCCTTGGGGACAGGGTCTAGGGCAGTACTTC CAWGPWGQGLGQYF
TRBJ2-2 TRBV6-5 few TRBD1 TGTGCCAGCAGTTCGGACAGGGCCGGGGAGCTGTTTTTT CASSSDRAGELFF
TRBJ2-1 TRBV5-4 . . TGTGCCAGCAGCTTGGCCGACAATGAGCAGTTCTTC CASSLADNEQFF
TRBJ2-1 TRBV29-1 . TRBD1 TGCAGCGTCGCTGGAGGGACAGGGGGCTCCAGGGGCTACAATGAGCAGTTCTTC CSVAGGTGGSRGYNEQFF
TRBJ2-5 TRBV30 . TRBD2 TGTGCCTGGAAACACCCGGGGACTACTCAAGAGACCCAGTACTTC CAWKHPGTTQETQYF
TRBJ1-1 TRBV28 . . TGTGCCATTCGGGCCAGGAACACTGAAGCTTTCTTT CAIRARNTEAFF
TRBJ1-1 TRBV4-3 few . TGCGCCAGCAGCCAAGCCCCCGGGGAAGGGACTGAAGCTTTCTTT CASSQAPGEGTEAFF
TRBJ2-2 TRBV7-9 few . TGTGCCAGCAGCTTAAGGTCGGGCTCTACCGGGGAGCTGTTTTTT CASSLRSGSTGELFF
TRBJ2-1 TRBV29-1 once TRBD2 TGCAGCGTTGAACTAGCGGGAGCGCCCAATGAGCAGTTCTTC CSVELAGAPNEQFF